A single sample is the source of the 29 T cell receptor beta chains below, sequenced in a study of T-cell reconstitution after alpha-beta-depleted transplantation in children. Unique molecular identifiers were built into the TCRbeta library. TCRdb reprocessed the PCR reads with MiXCR, giving one entry per CDR3 protein. The sample holds about 980,000 distinct CDR3 sequences; roughly 31% are singletons and the top ten take about 28%. This sample comprised PBMCs, mostly from graft donor cells, obtained 360 days after TCRalphabeta/CD19-depleted stem cell transplant. The receptors derive from a boy in the first two years of life who had a stem cell transplant for SCID, so the T cells may come from the graft donor.

This clonotype was seen a handful of times. The chain has TRBV4-1 and TRBJ2-4, with D perhaps TRBD1 (5 bases). Germline V CDR1 and CDR2: MGHRA, YSYEKL. CDR3 size: 16 residues. V lost 3 bases, J lost 1 base, and 13 bases lay in between. The CDR3 spells CASSQARAIAKNIQYF. The CDR3 DNA reads TGCGCCAGCAGCCAGGCCAGGGCAATTGCCAAAAACATTCAGTACTTC.

V is TRBV5-1 and J is TRBJ2-5; 9 nucleotides align to TRBD1. The CDR3 extends over 13 amino acids. From germline, CDR1 is SGHRS and CDR2 YFSETQ. Trimming at V came to 3 bases and at J to 9 bases, leaving 6 bases not matched to a gene. CDR3 coding DNA: TGCGCCAGCAGCTCGGGGACAGGGACGGCCCAGTACTTC. As protein: CASSSGTGTAQYF. Looking up the rest from reference TRBV5-1 and TRBJ2-5 gives the full variable domain: KAGVTQTPRYLIKTRGQQVTLSCSPISGHRSVSWYQQTPGQGLQFLFEYFSETQRNKGNFPGRFSGRQFSNSRSEMNVSTLELGDSALYLCASSSGTGTAQYFGPGTRLLVL.

This clonotype has more than one count but fewer than ten. The rearrangement uses TRBV20-1 and TRBJ1-2; D is undetermined. CDR1 is DFQATT, CDR2 SNEGSKA, per germline (reference sequence). The CDR3 is 12 residues long. For the CDR3, the DNA is TGCAGGCCTCCAACAGCTAACTATGGCTACACCTTC. As protein: CRPPTANYGYTF.

This sequence joins TRBV5-6 and TRBJ1-2; TRBD1 might be the D (5 bases). Trimming removed 4 bases from V and 4 bases from J, with 17 bases in between. CDR3 length: 15 amino acids. Germline CDR1 reads SGHDT; CDR2 reads YYEEEE. The CDR3 nucleotides are TGTGCCAGCAGCCCGGGGCAGGGTAGAGTCTATGGCTACACCTTC. This gives the protein CASSPGQGRVYGYTF.

This clonotype was seen more than once but under ten times. The chain recombines TRBV10-3 with TRBJ2-7; no clear D gene. Germline-derived CDR1 and CDR2 are ENHRY and SYGVKD. The V end lost 0 bases, the J end lost 0 bases, and 9 bases lay between the germline ends. CDR3 size: 15 residues. The CDR3 region is CAISESVAASYEQYF. The CDR3 DNA reads as TGTGCCATCAGTGAGTCGGTTGCCGCCTCCTACGAGCAGTACTTC.

The gene calls are TRBV2 and TRBJ1-5; the D gene is possibly TRBD1 (5 bases). Between the trimmed V and J ends, which lost 7 bases and 0 bases, there was a span of 10 bases. Germline loops: CDR1 SNHLY, CDR2 FYNNEI. The CDR3 is made up of 14 amino acids. The CDR3 spells CASIDRYSNQPQHF. The CDR3 coding sequence is TGTGCCAGCATCGACAGATATAGCAATCAGCCCCAGCATTTT.

In its sample, this clonotype was seen a few times. The rearrangement joins TRBV5-6 to TRBJ2-1; D assignment may be TRBD1 or TRBD2 (5 bases each). Per the germline V gene, CDR1 is SGHDT and CDR2 is YYEEEE. V shed 2 bases and J shed 4 bases, with 16 bases lying between them. CDR3 length: 16 amino acids. CDR3 region: CASSFGTGIAYNEQFF. The CDR3 DNA follows: TGTGCCAGCAGCTTCGGGACGGGGATAGCTTACAATGAGCAGTTCTTC.

This clonotype was detected only a few times. The V call is TRBV3-1, the J call TRBJ2-3; 10 nucleotides agree with TRBD2. This CDR3 has 19 residues. CDR1 and CDR2 (germline): LGHDT, YNNKEL (reference sequence). The V gene end was trimmed by 4 bases and the J gene end by 2 bases; junction bases not matched to a gene: 15. The CDR3 nucleotides read TGTGCCAGCAGCCCCTCCCTTAGCGGGGGGCCTTCATCCACAGATACGCAGTATTTT. It translates to CASSPSLSGGPSSTDTQYF.

This clonotype was seen a few times. The chain carries TRBV12-3 or TRBV12-4 and TRBJ2-7; 7 nucleotides line up with TRBD1. Unmatched junction bases numbered 9, after V lost 6 bases and J lost 4 bases. This CDR3 comprises 14 residues. In DNA form, the CDR3 reads TGTGCCAGCAGGCTCGACAGGGCAGCTTACGAGCAGTACTTC. Its protein product is CASRLDRAAYEQYF.

The rearrangement links TRBV3-1 to TRBJ2-1, with a possible D match to TRBD2 (6 bases). The V gene lost 1 base and the J gene lost 2 bases, with 24 bases spanning the gap. This CDR3 contains 20 residues. Germline V CDR1 and CDR2: LGHDT, YNNKEL (reference sequence). The CDR3 region has the DNA TGTGCCAGCAGCCAAGCTCGGCCGGACTATGCCGCCCCCCCCTACAATGAGCAGTTCTTC. Its translation: CASSQARPDYAAPPYNEQFF.

The J gene is TRBJ2-7, the V gene TRBV2; TRBD1 agrees at 8 bases. The V and J ends lost 2 bases and 2 bases, in that order; junction bases with no gene match: 2. Germline V lookup: CDR1 SNHLY, CDR2 FYNNEI. This CDR3 spans 14 amino acids. The CDR3: CASSEHRGTYEQYF. The CDR3 DNA follows: TGTGCCAGCAGTGAACACAGGGGGACCTACGAGCAGTACTTC.

The V call is TRBV29-1, the J call TRBJ2-3; no clear D. CDR1 is SQVTM, CDR2 ANQGSEA, per germline. The V gene lost 3 bases and the J gene lost 3 bases, with 13 bases spanning the gap. The CDR3 contains 14 residues. CDR3 in amino acids: CSVDFSGRTDTQYF. The CDR3 bases are TGCAGCGTTGATTTTTCAGGTCGAACAGATACGCAGTATTTT.

J is TRBJ2-4 and V is TRBV11-2, with D possibly being TRBD1 or TRBD2 (5 bases each). The CDR3 is made up of 15 amino acids. Germline V gene data show CDR1 as SGHAT and CDR2 as FQNNGV. Trimming pared 5 bases from V and 7 bases from J, leaving 18 bases between. In DNA, the CDR3 is TGTGCCAGCAGCCTCTCGTCGGGTGGGGGTAACATTCAGTACTTC. It is translated as CASSLSSGGGNIQYF.

V gene TRBV27 combines with J gene TRBJ2-7, with TRBD2 matching 7 bases. Germline CDR1 and CDR2: MNHEY and SMNVEV (reference sequence). V dropped 3 bases and J dropped 2; count of bases not matched to a gene: 10. The CDR3 is made up of 16 amino acids. Here the CDR3 reads CASSFKGRGLPYEQYF. In DNA, the CDR3 is TGTGCCAGCAGTTTTAAGGGGAGGGGTCTCCCCTACGAGCAGTACTTC.

The rearrangement uses TRBV7-9 and TRBJ2-5; the D is unclear. Germline-derived CDR1 and CDR2 are SEHNR and FQNEAQ (reference sequence). Between the trimmed V and J ends, which lost 1 base and 3 bases, there was a span of 15 bases. The CDR3 runs to 16 residues. This CDR3 is CASSLGQVGKKETQYF. The CDR3 coding sequence is TGTGCCAGCAGCTTAGGGCAGGTGGGGAAGAAAGAGACCCAGTACTTC.

The J gene is TRBJ2-3, the V gene TRBV3-1; tentative D call: TRBD1 (6 bases). Germline V lookup: CDR1 LGHDT, CDR2 YNNKEL (reference sequence). This CDR3 is 16 amino acids long. V was trimmed by 4 bases and J by 3 bases, leaving 17 bases between them. The CDR3 DNA sequence: TGTGCCAGCAGCCTATCACCAGGGGCCCGGACAGATACGCAGTATTTT. Its protein product is CASSLSPGARTDTQYF.

This sequence joins TRBV7-9 and TRBJ2-7; no clear D. The V and J ends lost 1 base and 4 bases respectively, with 20 bases between them. The CDR3 sequence is 17 residues long. In germline, CDR1 is SEHNR, CDR2 FQNEAQ (reference sequence). The CDR3 loop reads CASSLGPVRPWVYEQYF. In nucleotides, the CDR3 is TGTGCCAGCAGCTTAGGCCCCGTCCGACCATGGGTGTACGAGCAGTACTTC.

The chain joins TRBV20-1 to TRBJ2-1; D gene uncertain. The CDR3 spans 11 residues. The V and J ends lost 3 bases and 8 bases respectively, with 8 bases between them. CDR1 is DFQATT, CDR2 SNEGSKA, per germline (reference sequence). The CDR3, as DNA: TGCAGTGCTAGGACGACACATGAGCAGTTCTTC. Protein sequence: CSARTTHEQFF.

This rearrangement joins TRBV5-5 to TRBJ2-1; maybe TRBD2 (5 bases). Germline CDR1 is SGHKS and CDR2 is YYEKEE (reference sequence). The CDR3 is 14 amino acids. Trimming removed 6 bases at V and 4 bases at J, with 14 bases between. DNA for the CDR3: TGTGCCAGCACCAAGCAGGAGGAGTACAATGAGCAGTTCTTC. Residues: CASTKQEEYNEQFF.

This clonotype was seen many times. CDR3 sequence reads: CASKGYSSGGGEQYF. The CDR3 DNA reads TGTGCCAGCAAAGGGTACTCTAGCGGGGGAGGCGAGCAGTACTTC. The chain combines TRBV7-8 with TRBJ2-7; 10 nucleotides line up with TRBD2. CDR1 is SGHVS, CDR2 FQNEAQ, per germline. CDR3 size: 15 residues. The junction had 12 bases not matched to a gene; V was cut back by 7 bases and J by 6 bases. Combining the CDR3 with reference TRBV7-8 and TRBJ2-7 gives the whole variable domain GAGVSQSPRYKVAKRGQDVALRCDPISGHVSLFWYQQALGQGPEFLTYFQNEAQLDKSGLPSDRFFAERPEGSVSTLKIQRTQQEDSAVYLCASKGYSSGGGEQYFGPGTRLTVT.

This chain connects TRBV6-1 to TRBJ1-1, with D possibly being TRBD1 (5 bases). This CDR3 comprises 13 residues. Per the germline V gene, CDR1 is MNHNS and CDR2 is SASEGT. V was shortened by 3 bases and J by 4 bases, with 9 bases between the two germline ends. The CDR3 loop reads CASSEAGITEAFF. CDR3 DNA: TGTGCCAGCAGTGAGGCAGGGATCACTGAAGCTTTCTTT.

This clonotype was seen only a few times. The V gene is TRBV20-1, the J gene TRBJ2-1, with TRBD2 matching over 10 bases. Looked up from germline, CDR1 is DFQATT and CDR2 is SNEGSKA (reference sequence). The V gene end was trimmed by 5 bases and the J gene end by 4 bases; junction bases not matched to a gene: 11. The CDR3 is made up of 16 amino acids. The CDR3 bases are TGCAGTGCTCCCGAATGGAGCGGGGGGGATTACAATGAGCAGTTCTTC. Its translation is CSAPEWSGGDYNEQFF.

The chain couples TRBV29-1 to TRBJ2-1; D gene unclear. The CDR3 consists of 13 residues. Germline CDR1 reads SQVTM; CDR2 reads ANQGSEA. V was cut by 1 base and J by 4 bases, with 8 bases left in between. CDR3 region: CSVEAAVYNEQFF. The CDR3 nucleotides are TGCAGCGTTGAAGCCGCTGTTTACAATGAGCAGTTCTTC.

This chain joins TRBV5-5 and TRBJ2-7; TRBD2 matches at 14 bases. This CDR3 comprises 17 residues. Per germline, CDR1 SGHKS and CDR2 YYEKEE (reference sequence). V trimming: 6 bases; J trimming: 1 base; junction bases outside the gene matches: 9. Here the CDR3 reads CASTIKGLAGVSYEQYF. DNA of the CDR3: TGTGCCAGCACCATTAAGGGACTAGCGGGGGTTTCCTACGAGCAGTACTTC.

In its sample, this clonotype was seen a few times. The chain has TRBV7-9 and TRBJ2-3; possibly TRBD1 or TRBD2 for D (7 bases each). The CDR3 length is 14 residues. Germline-derived CDR1 and CDR2 are SEHNR and FQNEAQ (reference sequence). The ends were cut back, 7 bases at V and 2 bases at J, with 13 bases in the middle. This CDR3 reads CASTQGGTTDTQYF. Written as DNA, the CDR3 is TGTGCCAGCACCCAGGGGGGGACCACAGATACGCAGTATTTT.

This chain joins TRBV27 and TRBJ2-7; D remains ambiguous. There are 14 residues in the CDR3. Germline V gene data show CDR1 as MNHEY and CDR2 as SMNVEV (reference sequence). V dropped 3 bases and J dropped 3 bases, with 12 bases sitting between them. The CDR3 loop is CASSFGLHLYEQYF. The CDR3 DNA reads TGTGCCAGCAGTTTTGGGCTCCATCTCTACGAGCAGTACTTC.

The sample holds a few counts of this clonotype. The V gene is TRBV5-1, the J gene TRBJ2-3; D might be TRBD1 (5 bases). The CDR3 loop spans 14 amino acids. The germline V gene encodes CDR1 SGHRS and CDR2 YFSETQ. The V and J ends lost 4 bases and 4 bases respectively, with 13 bases between them. The CDR3 region is CASSEWGRSDTQYF. The DNA of the CDR3 is TGCGCCAGCAGCGAATGGGGCCGATCAGATACGCAGTATTTT. The variable domain in full, with the rest retrieved from reference TRBV5-1 and TRBJ2-3, is KAGVTQTPRYLIKTRGQQVTLSCSPISGHRSVSWYQQTPGQGLQFLFEYFSETQRNKGNFPGRFSGRQFSNSRSEMNVSTLELGDSALYLCASSEWGRSDTQYFGPGTRLTVL.

This clonotype has just a few counts. The J gene is TRBJ2-5, the V gene TRBV5-1; no definite D call. The ends were cut back, 4 bases at V and 2 bases at J, with 12 bases in the middle. The CDR3 is 14 residues long. Germline CDR1 is SGHRS and CDR2 is YFSETQ. The CDR3 region is CASSPRAVQETQYF. The CDR3 region has the DNA TGCGCCAGCAGCCCCCGCGCGGTGCAAGAGACCCAGTACTTC.

The chain couples TRBV20-1 to TRBJ1-2; a weak D match, TRBD1 (6 bases). The CDR3 is made up of 15 amino acids. Trimming cost V 6 bases and J 0 bases, with 17 bases left between them. Per the germline V gene, CDR1 is DFQATT and CDR2 is SNEGSKA (reference sequence). CDR3 nucleotide sequence: TGCAGTGCCCGCCGACAGGCTTGGGCTAACTATGGCTACACCTTC. It yields the protein CSARRQAWANYGYTF.